The sequence of this T cell receptor (beta chain) was determined in a study of CXCR3-negative and CXCR3-positive naive CD8 T cells. Each TRB cDNA library was prepared by 5' RACE (with UMI labels). Following a re-call of the 5' RACE reads, TCRdb has one entry per CDR3 protein and lacks DNA. The sample totals about 40,000 distinct CDR3 sequences; its top ten clones hold around 1.9%. At hundreds of thousands of cells each, triplicate sorts were carried out for each CD8+ T cell subset. Remarks on this clonotype: Its antigen remains unknown.

General study results and limits: Both naive subsets showed comparably high diversity, and memory CD8+ cells showed much lower diversity. Naive subsets showed comparable surface CD5, and TCR interaction strength was also inferred from TRB CDR3 physicochemistry. Naive cells, whether CXCR3-negative or CXCR3-positive, had similar TRBV-TRBJ usage, while memory cells differed.

The germline V gene has CDR1 SGHDN and CDR2 FVKESK. The CDR3 is 14 amino acids. This TCR was sampled from a human donor in good health. Some clones in this sample may be carry-over from other donors' samples. Sequenced sample: naive CXCR3- CD8+ T cells from blood. Subset in this sample: CD45RO-CCR7+CD27+CD95- naive CD8+ T cells lacking CXCR3 (TNR3-). The V call is TRBV14, the J call TRBJ2-7. CDR3 sequence: CASSQGPLPYEQYF.